This passage covers 6 T cell receptor beta chains from one sample sequenced in a study of cytomegalovirus exposure and HLA in healthy donors. The PCR made use of 60 Vbeta and 13 Jbeta primers. TCRdb's copy holds only in-frame clones and misses some; the assay was immunoSEQ multiplex PCR. The profile shows 130,000 to 150,000 clones, roughly a tenth of them singletons. Source material: PBMCs. Receptor source: a male donor in good health and CMV-seronegative.

This chain joins TRBV11-3 and TRBJ2-2, with 9 bases fitting TRBD1. Looked up from germline, CDR1 is SGHNT and CDR2 is YENEEA. CDR3 length: 15 residues. Trimming took 5 bases from V and 5 from J; bases not matched to a gene: 6. CDR3 residues: CASSVGTGTTGELFF. In nucleotides, the CDR3 is TGTGCCAGCAGCGTCGGGACAGGGACGACCGGGGAGCTGTTTTTT.

V is TRBV28 and J is TRBJ2-1, with TRBD1 as a possible D gene (6 bases). V dropped 2 bases and J dropped 3 bases, with 11 bases sitting between them. The CDR3 spans 15 residues. From germline, CDR1 is MDHEN and CDR2 SYDVKM. DNA of the CDR3: TGTGCCAGCAGTTTAATTGAACAGGGCTACAATGAGCAGTTCTTC. Residues: CASSLIEQGYNEQFF.

The chain uses TRBV4-3 and TRBJ1-1; possible D gene TRBD1, 5 bases. V was cut by 0 bases and J by 4 bases, with 15 bases left in between. The CDR3 is made up of 16 amino acids. Looked up from germline, CDR1 is LGHNA and CDR2 is YSLEER. DNA for the CDR3: TGCGCCAGCAGCCAAGATAGGTGGGGGGTGGTCACTGAAGCTTTCTTT. Translation gives CASSQDRWGVVTEAFF.

In this sample, this clone turned up a few times. The rearrangement joins TRBV4-3 to TRBJ2-7; tentative D call: TRBD2 (6 bases). Trimming removed 1 base at V and 2 bases at J, with 9 bases between. The CDR3 consists of 14 residues. Germline lookup yields CDR1 LGHNA and CDR2 YSLEER. The CDR3 loop reads CASSQGRGTYEQYF. The CDR3 nucleotides are TGCGCCAGCAGCCAAGGGAGGGGAACCTACGAGCAGTACTTC.

The V and J genes are TRBV7-2 and TRBJ2-7; tentative D call: TRBD1 (6 bases). CDR3 size: 14 residues. V shed 3 bases and J shed 6 bases, with 15 bases lying between them. Germline assignment: CDR1 SGHTA and CDR2 FQGNSA. CDR3 sequence reads: CASSFFRGPGEQYF. CDR3 in DNA: TGTGCCAGCAGCTTCTTCAGGGGACCAGGCGAGCAGTACTTC.

This chain links TRBV7-6 with TRBJ1-1; tentative D call: TRBD1 (5 bases). The CDR3 runs 16 residues. The ends were cut back, 5 bases at V and 1 base at J, with 17 bases in the middle. Germline loops: CDR1 SGHVS, CDR2 FNYEAQ. CDR3 region: CASSPRQIWGNTEAFF. The CDR3 region has the DNA TGTGCCAGCAGCCCCCGACAGATTTGGGGGAACACTGAAGCTTTCTTT. The full variable domain, with the rest looked up from reference TRBV7-6 and TRBJ1-1, is GAGVSQSPRYKVTKRGQDVALRCDPISGHVSLYWYRQALGQGPEFLTYFNYEAQQDKSGLPNDRFSAERPEGSISTLTIQRTEQRDSAMYRCASSPRQIWGNTEAFFGQGTRLTVV.